Presented here are 4 T cell receptor beta chains from one specimen sequenced in a study of blood T cell repertoires in COVID-19. Clones were read by immunoSEQ multiplex PCR, and TCRdb kept only the in-frame ones, dropping some. Counted here are around 270,000 clones, 80% to 90% occurring once; the ten biggest clones make up about 3.1%. Sequencing input: PBMCs or T cells enriched from blood (not recorded which). These receptor sequences come from a woman in her 40s who had been exposed to COVID-19.

V and J are TRBV6-2 or TRBV6-3 and TRBJ1-2; 8 bases line up with TRBD1. With V trimmed by 6 bases and J by 0 bases, 9 bases remained unmatched. The V gene's germline CDR1 is MNHEY and CDR2 SVGEGT. The CDR3 spans 16 residues. The CDR3, as DNA: TGTGCCAGCAGCGGACAGGGTAAAAGAGCTAACTATGGCTACACCTTC. Protein sequence: CASSGQGKRANYGYTF.

The rearrangement joins TRBV24-1 to TRBJ2-5; 8 bases are shared with TRBD2. Germline lookup yields CDR1 KGHDR and CDR2 SFDVKD. With 5 bases clipped from V and 4 bases from J, the junction kept 11 bases outside the gene matches. The CDR3 spans 16 residues. CDR3: CATSAPSGGAGETQYF. The CDR3 nucleotides read TGTGCCACCAGTGCCCCGTCCGGGGGGGCAGGAGAGACCCAGTACTTC.

The gene calls are TRBV25-1 and TRBJ1-5; D perhaps matches TRBD1 (6 bases). The CDR3 runs to 15 residues. CDR1 is MGHDK and CDR2 is SYGVNS in the germline V gene. The V end lost 2 bases, the J end lost 3 bases, and 11 bases lay between the germline ends. CDR3 nucleotides: TGTGCCAGCAGTGAAAGCACAGGGCTCAATCAGCCCCAGCATTTT. Translation gives CASSESTGLNQPQHF.

V usage is TRBV28 and J usage is TRBJ1-5; possible D gene TRBD1, 6 bases. Trimming took off 5 bases at V and 3 bases at J, with 14 bases between the two ends. CDR1 and CDR2 from the germline V gene are MDHEN and SYDVKM. The CDR3 is 15 amino acids. CDR3 bases: TGTGCCAGCAGTCCGCTGACAGGTTTCAATCAGCCCCAGCATTTT. Residues: CASSPLTGFNQPQHF.